Each of the 15 T cell receptor beta chains below was sequenced from the same sample in a study of cytomegalovirus exposure and HLA in healthy donors. PCR involved 60 Vbeta and 13 Jbeta primers. Sequenced by immunoSEQ multiplex PCR; TCRdb stores in-frame clones only, minus some. The sample includes under 150,000 clones, 70% to 85% of them seen just once. Sequenced material: PBMCs. These receptors came from a woman aged 60-75 years in good health and CMV-seropositive.

This chain joins TRBV6-6 and TRBJ1-2, with 7 bases that match TRBD1. V dropped 6 bases and J dropped 2; count of bases not matched to a gene: 9. The CDR3 contains 15 residues. Germline V gene lookup returns CDR1 MNHNY and CDR2 SVGAGI (reference sequence). The chain's CDR3 is CASRPTGDPNYGYTF. The CDR3 bases are TGTGCCAGCAGACCAACAGGGGACCCCAACTATGGCTACACCTTC.

A few counts support this clone. J is TRBJ1-2 and V is TRBV5-4; 7 bases are a match to TRBD1. This CDR3 is built from 15 residues. Germline CDR1 reads SGHNT; CDR2 reads YYREEE (reference sequence). J lost 2 bases, V lost 0 bases, and 4 bases had no gene match. The CDR3 DNA reads as TGTGCCAGCAGCTTGGGAGGGACAGCAAACTATGGCTACACCTTC. Encoded protein: CASSLGGTANYGYTF.

This sequence joins TRBV5-4 and TRBJ2-7; 7 bases map to TRBD2. Germline assignment: CDR1 SGHNT and CDR2 YYREEE (reference sequence). The CDR3 extends over 15 amino acids. The junction had 8 bases not matched to a gene; V was cut back by 0 bases and J by 5 bases. As DNA, the CDR3 is TGTGCCAGCAGCTTGGAAGCGGGGCCCCTTCACGAGCAGTACTTC. This sequence encodes CASSLEAGPLHEQYF.

A few counts support this clone. This chain uses TRBV2 with TRBJ1-2; 11 bases are a match to TRBD1. The J segment lost 4 bases and the V segment lost 7 bases, leaving 8 bases of the junction unmatched. CDR1 and CDR2 (germline): SNHLY, FYNNEI. This CDR3 is 15 amino acids long. CDR3 DNA sequence: TGTGCCAGCACCTTTTCCGGGACAGGGGGCTATGGCTACACCTTC. It codes for CASTFSGTGGYGYTF.

In this sample, this clone turned up once. The chain couples TRBV29-1 to TRBJ1-1; 8 bases line up with TRBD1. The V gene's germline CDR1 is SQVTM and CDR2 ANQGSEA. The CDR3 sequence is 10 residues long. V gave up 8 bases and J gave up 11 bases; unmatched junction bases: 7. The CDR3 DNA follows: TGCAGCTCCGGACAGGGCCATGCTTTCTTT. It translates to CSSGQGHAFF.

This clone was picked up a small number of times. The CDR3 is CASSPPTSAFF. As DNA, the CDR3 is TGTGCCAGTAGTCCCCCCACTTCGGCTTTCTTT. The chain couples TRBV19 to TRBJ1-1; D remains unclear. Germline CDR1 reads LNHDA; CDR2 reads SQIVND (reference sequence). Deletions cut 5 bases from V and 11 bases from J, with 12 bases between. The CDR3 runs to 11 residues.

This sequence joins TRBV5-1 and TRBJ2-5; 8 positions match TRBD2. The CDR3 has 15 residues. The junction had 6 bases not matched to a gene; V was cut back by 4 bases and J by 1 base. Germline V gene data show CDR1 as SGHRS and CDR2 as YFSETQ. The CDR3 region has the DNA TGCGCCAGCAGCCCGGGGGCGGGGGGCCAAGAGACCCAGTACTTC. Translation: CASSPGAGGQETQYF.

The chain is built from TRBV11-2 and TRBJ2-2; the match to TRBD1 covers 8 bases. Germline trimming cut 3 bases from V and 1 base from J; bases unmatched to any gene: 1. Per germline, CDR1 SGHAT and CDR2 FQNNGV. This CDR3 is 15 amino acids long. CDR3 DNA sequence: TGTGCCAGCAGCTTGGGACAGGTGAACACCGGGGAGCTGTTTTTT. Its translation is CASSLGQVNTGELFF.

The J gene is TRBJ2-7, the V gene TRBV7-3, with 10 bases identical to TRBD2. Trimming at V came to 5 bases and at J to 0 bases, leaving 1 base not matched to a gene. The CDR3 runs 14 residues. Germline lookup yields CDR1 SGHTA and CDR2 FQGTGA. The CDR3 DNA follows: TGTGCCAGCAGCCCTAGCGGGGGCTCCTACGAGCAGTACTTC. Residues: CASSPSGGSYEQYF.

The chain carries TRBV19 and TRBJ1-6; perhaps TRBD1 as D (5 bases). V gave up 7 bases and J gave up 0 bases, with 10 bases separating them. Germline V gene data show CDR1 as LNHDA and CDR2 as SQIVND (reference sequence). This CDR3 region has 15 residues. CDR3 in DNA: TGTGCCAGTACAGGGATGAGCTCCTATAATTCACCCCTCCACTTT. Protein product: CASTGMSSYNSPLHF.

This clone came up a few times. The chain is built from TRBV2 and TRBJ2-5; D ambiguous. The ends were cut back, 3 bases at V and 4 bases at J, with 6 bases in the middle. The CDR3 sequence is 12 residues long. Looked up from germline, CDR1 is SNHLY and CDR2 is FYNNEI. CDR3 sequence reads: CASSEWAETQYF. DNA for the CDR3: TGTGCCAGCAGTGAGTGGGCAGAGACCCAGTACTTC.

The V and J genes are TRBV6-5 and TRBJ2-1; 9 nucleotides line up with TRBD2. V lost 0 bases and J lost 2; bases outside the gene matches: 2. This CDR3 has 16 residues. Germline CDR1 is MNHEY and CDR2 is SVGAGI. The chain's CDR3 is CASSYSPSGAYNEQFF. The CDR3 DNA follows: TGTGCCAGCAGTTACTCGCCTAGCGGGGCCTACAATGAGCAGTTCTTC.

There are a few counts of this clone. The rearrangement joins TRBV18 to TRBJ2-1, with 9 bases fitting TRBD1. The CDR3 totals 16 residues. The V segment lost 5 bases and the J segment 8 bases; nucleotides outside the gene matches: 13. Germline-derived CDR1 and CDR2 are KGHSH and LQKENI. CDR3: CASSAFRDRVYDEQFF. CDR3 DNA sequence: TGTGCCAGCTCAGCTTTCCGGGACAGGGTATACGATGAGCAGTTCTTC.

The chain is built from TRBV27 and TRBJ2-7; the match to TRBD2 covers 7 bases. CDR3 length: 13 amino acids. J was trimmed by 5 bases and V by 6 bases; bases with no gene match: 7. Germline CDR1 is MNHEY and CDR2 is SMNVEV (reference sequence). The CDR3 DNA follows: TGTGCCAGCAGGGGGTTTGGGGGGGACGAGCAGTACTTC. It translates to CASRGFGGDEQYF.

The chain links TRBV5-1 to TRBJ2-7; a weak D match, TRBD2 (5 bases). V dropped 0 bases and J dropped 2 bases, with 15 bases sitting between them. This CDR3 is built from 16 residues. CDR1 SGHRS and CDR2 YFSETQ come from the germline V gene. The CDR3 DNA follows: TGCGCCAGCAGCTTGGGCCCCAGCGGAGGCACCTACGAGCAGTACTTC. This translates into CASSLGPSGGTYEQYF.